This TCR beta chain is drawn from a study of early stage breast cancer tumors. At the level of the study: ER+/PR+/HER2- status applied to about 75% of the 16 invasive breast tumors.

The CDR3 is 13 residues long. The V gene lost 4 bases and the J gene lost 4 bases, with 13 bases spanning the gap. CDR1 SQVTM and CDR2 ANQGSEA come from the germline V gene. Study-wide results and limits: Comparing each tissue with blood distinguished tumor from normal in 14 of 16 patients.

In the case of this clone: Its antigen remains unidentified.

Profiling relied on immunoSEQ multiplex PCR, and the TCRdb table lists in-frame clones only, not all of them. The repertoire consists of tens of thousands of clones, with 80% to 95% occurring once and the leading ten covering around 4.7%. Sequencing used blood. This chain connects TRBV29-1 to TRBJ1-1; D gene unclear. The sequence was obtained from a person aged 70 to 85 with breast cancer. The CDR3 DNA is TGCAGCGTTGTTGAAGGATCGGGCACTGAAGCTTTCTTT. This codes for CSVVEGSGTEAFF.